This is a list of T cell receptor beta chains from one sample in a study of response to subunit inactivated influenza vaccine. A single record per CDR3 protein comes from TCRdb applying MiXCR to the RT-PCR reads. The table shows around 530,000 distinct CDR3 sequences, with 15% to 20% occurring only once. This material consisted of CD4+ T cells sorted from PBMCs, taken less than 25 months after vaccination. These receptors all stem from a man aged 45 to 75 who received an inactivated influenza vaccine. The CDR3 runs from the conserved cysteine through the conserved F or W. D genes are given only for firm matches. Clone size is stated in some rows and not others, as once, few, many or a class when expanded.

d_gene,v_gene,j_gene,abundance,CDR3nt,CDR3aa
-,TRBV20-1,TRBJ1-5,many,TGCAGTGCTAGCTCCACGCCTAGCAATCAGCCCCAGCATTTT,CSASSTPSNQPQHF
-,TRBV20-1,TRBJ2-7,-,TGCAGTGCTAGCCGGACAGCCCTGGACGAGCAGTACTTC,CSASRTALDEQYF
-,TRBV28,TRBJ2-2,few,TGTGCCAGCAGTTTATCAGTACAGACTTGGCTAAGGGTCGGGGAGCTGTTTTTT,CASSLSVQTWLRVGELFF
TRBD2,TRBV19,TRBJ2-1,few,TGTGCCAGTAGATTACTAGCGGGAGGGCCGGTCAATGAGCAGTTCTTC,CASRLLAGGPVNEQFF
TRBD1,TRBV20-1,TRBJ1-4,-,TGCAGTGCAGACAGGGCAGAAGCTAATGAAAAACTGTTTTTT,CSADRAEANEKLFF
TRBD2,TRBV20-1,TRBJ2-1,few,TGCAGTGCCGTGGAGCGGACTAGGCAGTTCTTC,CSAVERTRQFF
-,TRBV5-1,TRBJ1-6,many,TGCGCCAGCAGCTCGAAAGAAGGAGCCCACCCTTATTCACCCCTCCACTTT,CASSSKEGAHPYSPLHF
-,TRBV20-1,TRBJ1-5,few,TGCAGTGCTAGGGGTGGGGTAGGGCCCCAGCATTTT,CSARGGVGPQHF
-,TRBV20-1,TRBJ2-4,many,TGCAGTGCCCCGATTAGGCAGGGTATAGCCAAAAACATTCAGTACTTC,CSAPIRQGIAKNIQYF
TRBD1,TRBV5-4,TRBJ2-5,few,TGTGCCAGCAGCGCGTCCGGGACAGTGGAGACCCAGTACTTC,CASSASGTVETQYF
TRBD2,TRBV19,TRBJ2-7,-,TGTGCCAGTAGAGCGGGGCACACCTACGAGCAGTACTTC,CASRAGHTYEQYF
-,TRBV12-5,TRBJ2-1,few,TGTGCTAGTAGGGCCGGCTCAGTGGGGTGGAATGAGCAGTTCTTC,CASRAGSVGWNEQFF
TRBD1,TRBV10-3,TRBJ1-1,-,TGTGCCATCAGTGATTCGAACAGGGGAGGTAGGGCTGAAGCTTTCTTT,CAISDSNRGGRAEAFF
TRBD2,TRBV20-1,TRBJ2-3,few,TGCAGTGCTGAAAATAGCGGGGGGGCCCTAGAGACGCAGTATTTT,CSAENSGGALETQYF